Below, 21 T cell receptor beta chains from the same sample are listed, as sequenced in a study of blood T cell repertoires in COVID-19. The protocol was immunoSEQ multiplex PCR, while the TCRdb copy is restricted to in-frame clones and leaves out a portion. In the table there are about 300,000 clones, around 92% of which are singletons. Sequenced: peripheral blood. The source of these receptors is a man between 18 and 35 years old who had recovered from COVID-19.

This sequence joins TRBV2 and TRBJ2-5; D might be TRBD1 (7 bases). The CDR3 is 14 amino acids. The germline V gene encodes CDR1 SNHLY and CDR2 FYNNEI. V was cut by 8 bases and J by 4 bases, with 17 bases left in between. The DNA of the CDR3 is TGTGCCAGCGCCGCGGGACAGACATTAGAGACCCAGTACTTC. Translation: CASAAGQTLETQYF. The full variable domain, with the rest looked up from reference TRBV2 and TRBJ2-5, is EPEVTQTPSHQVTQMGQEVILRCVPISNHLYFYWYRQILGQKVEFLVSFYNNEISEKSEIFDDQFSVERPDGSNFTLKIRSTKLEDSAMYFCASAAGQTLETQYFGPGTRLLVL.

The table lists this clone with a count of one. The chain links TRBV11-1 to TRBJ1-6, with D possibly TRBD1 on 5 matching bases. V lost 5 bases, J lost 5 bases, and 16 bases lay in between. The CDR3 sequence is 16 residues long. Germline V gene sequence: CDR1 SGHAT, CDR2 FQDESV (reference sequence). The DNA for the CDR3 is TGTGCCAGCAGCCAAATAGGGGCAGGACATAATTCACCCCTCCACTTT. This sequence encodes CASSQIGAGHNSPLHF.

The chain carries TRBV6-5 and TRBJ1-1, with 7 bases identical to TRBD1. V lost 6 bases and J lost 4; bases outside the gene matches: 8. The CDR3 extends over 14 amino acids. The germline V gene has CDR1 MNHEY and CDR2 SVGAGI. Written as DNA, the CDR3 is TGTGCCAGCAGCGAGACAGGGTCGAGCACTGAAGCTTTCTTT. Encoded protein: CASSETGSSTEAFF.

The CDR3 spells CASSLARTGNEQFF. CDR3 bases: TGCGCCAGCAGCTTGGCAAGGACAGGGAATGAGCAGTTCTTC. The chain is built from TRBV5-1 and TRBJ2-1; TRBD1 matches at 8 bases. This CDR3 is built from 14 residues. Unmatched junction bases numbered 3, after V lost 0 bases and J lost 7 bases. Germline values: CDR1 SGHRS, CDR2 YFSETQ.

J is TRBJ2-3 and V is TRBV7-3; TRBD2 matches 10 bases. Per germline, CDR1 SGHTA and CDR2 FQGTGA. The V segment lost 5 bases and the J segment 2 bases; nucleotides outside the gene matches: 4. This CDR3 is 15 amino acids long. As DNA, the CDR3 is TGTGCCAGCAGCCTCAGCGGGAGGGCCACAGATACGCAGTATTTT. Translating it yields CASSLSGRATDTQYF.

The gene calls are TRBV7-3 and TRBJ2-1, with 8 bases lining up with TRBD2. CDR1 and CDR2 (germline): SGHTA, FQGTGA. Trimming cost V 4 bases and J 10 bases; bases outside gene matches: 18. This CDR3 has 17 residues. The CDR3 DNA reads as TGTGCCAGCAGCTCCCTCGGGACTAGTGGGCTTACGGGGGAGCAGTTCTTC. Protein product: CASSSLGTSGLTGEQFF.

The table lists this clone with a count of one. This chain connects TRBV5-1 to TRBJ2-7, with 7 bases aligning to TRBD2. The CDR3 sequence is 16 residues long. J gave up 1 base and V 1 base, and 8 bases lay outside the gene matches. CDR1 and CDR2 (germline): SGHRS, YFSETQ. The CDR3 sequence: CASSLRSGFFSYEQYF. CDR3 in DNA: TGCGCCAGCAGCTTGCGTAGCGGGTTCTTTTCCTACGAGCAGTACTTC.

The chain combines TRBV7-2 with TRBJ2-6; D unclear. CDR3 length equals 15 residues. V was cut by 0 bases and J by 0 bases, with 3 bases left in between. Germline CDR1 SGHTA, CDR2 FQGNSA. CDR3 region: CASSLAYSGANVLTF. In DNA, the CDR3 is TGTGCCAGCAGCTTAGCTTACTCTGGGGCCAACGTCCTGACTTTC.

On this clone: The sample has other DNA sequences that encode this CDR3 too. V usage is TRBV3-1 (or the pseudogene TRBV3-2) and J usage is TRBJ2-7; 7 bases are shared with TRBD2. CDR3 size: 13 residues. Germline V gene data show CDR1 as LGHDT and CDR2 as YNNKEL (reference sequence). With V trimmed by 4 bases and J by 3 bases, 3 bases remained unmatched. Here the CDR3 DNA reads TGTGCCAGCAGCCCCCGGGAGGACTACGAGCAGTACTTC. Translated: CASSPREDYEQYF.

This chain links TRBV4-1 with TRBJ2-7, with D possibly matching TRBD1 (5 bases). CDR1 MGHRA and CDR2 YSYEKL come from the germline V gene. With 0 bases removed from V and 0 bases from J, the gap between germline ends came to 12 bases. The CDR3 totals 16 residues. This CDR3 is CASSQEGAVPSYEQYF. The CDR3 DNA reads as TGCGCCAGCAGCCAAGAAGGGGCCGTGCCCTCCTACGAGCAGTACTTC.

The genes are TRBV6-5 and TRBJ1-4, with TRBD1 as a possible D gene (5 bases). CDR1 is MNHEY, CDR2 SVGAGI, per germline. V was clipped by 5 bases and J by 15 bases, with 16 bases between them. This CDR3 comprises 12 residues. The CDR3 DNA sequence: TGTGCCAGCAGTCACGACTTCGACAGATTGTTTTTT. This codes for CASSHDFDRLFF.

This chain joins TRBV2 and TRBJ2-5, with a weak D call TRBD2 (7 bases). The CDR3 runs to 14 residues. With 5 bases removed from V and 1 base from J, the gap between germline ends came to 11 bases. Per the germline V gene, CDR1 is SNHLY and CDR2 is FYNNEI. The CDR3 DNA reads as TGTGCCAGCAGTAGCGGGACAACCCAAGAGACCCAGTACTTC. It yields the protein CASSSGTTQETQYF.

The chain is built from TRBV25-1 and TRBJ1-2; D possibly corresponds to TRBD1 (5 bases). CDR3 length equals 13 residues. The V gene lost 7 bases and the J gene lost 3 bases, with 12 bases spanning the gap. CDR1 is MGHDK and CDR2 is SYGVNS in the germline V gene. The CDR3 DNA sequence: TGTGCCAGCAAGGGGAATTGGGACTATGGCTACACCTTC. Amino acid sequence: CASKGNWDYGYTF.

The chain recombines TRBV11-2 with TRBJ2-7; 7 nucleotides line up with TRBD1. CDR1 is SGHAT, CDR2 FQNNGV, per germline. Trimming at V came to 1 base and at J to 1 base, leaving 10 bases not matched to a gene. The CDR3 is 17 residues long. The CDR3 region is CASSLGFALTGSYEQYF. In nucleotides, the CDR3 is TGTGCCAGCAGCTTAGGTTTCGCGTTGACAGGGTCCTACGAGCAGTACTTC.

The rearrangement uses TRBV18 and TRBJ2-6, with D possibly TRBD1 on 6 matching bases. V was trimmed by 2 bases and J by 4 bases, leaving 12 bases between them. This CDR3 region has 16 residues. The germline CDR1 and CDR2 sequences are KGHSH and LQKENI. DNA for the CDR3: TGTGCCAGCTCACCAGTTTGGGGGCACGGGGCCAACGTCCTGACTTTC. Amino acid sequence: CASSPVWGHGANVLTF.

The chain is built from TRBV29-1 and TRBJ2-1; 13 bases line up with TRBD2. The germline V gene has CDR1 SQVTM and CDR2 ANQGSEA. V trimming: 6 bases; J trimming: 9 bases; junction bases outside the gene matches: 2. This CDR3 is 12 amino acids long. The CDR3 DNA reads TGCAGCGTACTAGCGGGAGGGGGTGAGCAGTTCTTC. Translated, it gives CSVLAGGGEQFF.

The gene calls are TRBV6-5 and TRBJ1-1; no clear D. Trimming took 5 bases from V and 1 from J, leaving 11 bases between them. Germline V gene lookup returns CDR1 MNHEY and CDR2 SVGAGI. This CDR3 is 14 amino acids long. CDR3 sequence (DNA): TGTGCCAGCAGTAAACTCCAGGCGAACACTGAAGCTTTCTTT. It encodes CASSKLQANTEAFF.

The chain couples TRBV7-9 to TRBJ2-7; 10 nucleotides agree with TRBD2. The CDR3 has 14 residues. Trimming at V came to 5 bases and at J to 6 bases, leaving 7 bases not matched to a gene. Germline V lookup: CDR1 SEHNR, CDR2 FQNEAQ (reference sequence). CDR3 in amino acids: CASSKAGGPFEQYF. DNA of the CDR3: TGTGCCAGCAGCAAAGCGGGAGGGCCTTTCGAGCAGTACTTC. The complete variable domain, with remaining parts taken from reference TRBV7-9 and TRBJ2-7, reads DTGVSQNPRHKITKRGQNVTFRCDPISEHNRLYWYRQTLGQGPEFLTYFQNEAQLEKSRLLSDRFSAERPKGSFSTLEIQRTEQGDSAMYLCASSKAGGPFEQYFGPGTRLTVT.

The rearrangement links TRBV2 to TRBJ1-1, with unresolved D. The CDR3 has 14 residues. The ends were cut back, 1 base at V and 0 bases at J, with 6 bases in the middle. Per the germline V gene, CDR1 is SNHLY and CDR2 is FYNNEI. The CDR3 loop reads CASSEVSLNTEAFF. DNA of the CDR3: TGTGCCAGCAGTGAAGTCAGTCTGAACACTGAAGCTTTCTTT. Full variable domain (rest looked up from reference TRBV2 and TRBJ1-1): EPEVTQTPSHQVTQMGQEVILRCVPISNHLYFYWYRQILGQKVEFLVSFYNNEISEKSEIFDDQFSVERPDGSNFTLKIRSTKLEDSAMYFCASSEVSLNTEAFFGQGTRLTVV.

As concerns this clone: Within the sample, other DNA sequences also encode this same CDR3. The CDR3 reads CASSLGQGTYEQYF. The CDR3 DNA reads TGTGCCAGCAGTTTGGGACAGGGCACCTACGAGCAGTACTTC. The chain carries TRBV27 and TRBJ2-7, with 9 bases identical to TRBD1. CDR3 size: 14 residues. Germline V gene lookup returns CDR1 MNHEY and CDR2 SMNVEV (reference sequence). The V gene end was trimmed by 3 bases and the J gene end by 2 bases; junction bases not matched to a gene: 2.

The chain links TRBV2 to TRBJ1-2; 7 bases line up with TRBD1. The germline V gene has CDR1 SNHLY and CDR2 FYNNEI. Germline trimming cut 9 bases from V and 4 bases from J; bases unmatched to any gene: 5. This CDR3 is built from 12 residues. The CDR3 here is CARRQGGYGYTF. The DNA of the CDR3 is TGTGCCAGAAGACAGGGTGGCTATGGCTACACCTTC.